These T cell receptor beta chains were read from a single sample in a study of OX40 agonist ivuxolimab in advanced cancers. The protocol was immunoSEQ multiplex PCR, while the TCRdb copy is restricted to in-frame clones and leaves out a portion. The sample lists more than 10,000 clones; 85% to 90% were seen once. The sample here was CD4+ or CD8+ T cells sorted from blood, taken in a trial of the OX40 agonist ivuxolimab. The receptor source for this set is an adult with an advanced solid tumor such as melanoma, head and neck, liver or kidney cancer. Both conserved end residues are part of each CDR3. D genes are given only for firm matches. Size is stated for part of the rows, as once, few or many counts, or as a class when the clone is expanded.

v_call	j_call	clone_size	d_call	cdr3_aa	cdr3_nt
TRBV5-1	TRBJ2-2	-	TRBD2	CASSPGLAEGNGELFF	TGCGCCAGCAGCCCCGGACTAGCGGAAGGAAACGGGGAGCTGTTTTTT
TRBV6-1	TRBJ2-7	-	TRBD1	CASSERVGQGAYEQYF	TGTGCCAGCAGTGAAAGAGTGGGACAGGGGGCCTACGAGCAGTACTTC
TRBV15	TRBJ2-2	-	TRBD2	CATSRDMGSGSSGELFF	TGTGCCACCAGCAGAGATATGGGTAGCGGGAGTTCCGGGGAGCTGTTTTTT
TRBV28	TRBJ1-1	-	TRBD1	CASSLMGTENTEAFF	TGTGCCAGCAGTTTAATGGGGACAGAGAACACTGAAGCTTTCTTT
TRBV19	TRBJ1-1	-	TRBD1	CASRHGTAGTEAFF	TGTGCCAGTAGGCACGGGACAGCGGGCACTGAAGCTTTCTTT
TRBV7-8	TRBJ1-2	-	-	CASSLRNRHGYTF	TGTGCCAGCAGCTTAAGGAACAGACATGGCTACACCTTC
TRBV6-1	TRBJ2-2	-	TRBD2	CASSEGRGGVFSSSPGELFF	TGTGCCAGCAGTGAAGGGCGCGGGGGGGTCTTTTCTTCTTCTCCCGGGGAGCTGTTTTTT
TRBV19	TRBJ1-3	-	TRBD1	CASSLWDRLGNTIYF	TGTGCCAGTAGCCTCTGGGACAGACTTGGAAACACCATATATTTT
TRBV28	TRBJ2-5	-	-	CASLHNGWEETQYF	TGTGCCAGCTTACATAACGGGTGGGAAGAGACCCAGTACTTC
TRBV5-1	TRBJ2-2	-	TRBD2	CASSQTLAGANTGELFF	TGCGCCAGCAGCCAGACGCTAGCGGGGGCGAACACCGGGGAGCTGTTTTTT
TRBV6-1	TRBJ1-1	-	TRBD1	CASSGTGGITEAFF	TGTGCCAGCAGTGGGACAGGGGGTATCACTGAAGCTTTCTTT
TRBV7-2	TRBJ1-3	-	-	CASSYAGTGNTIYF	TGTGCCAGCAGCTACGCAGGGACTGGAAACACCATATATTTT
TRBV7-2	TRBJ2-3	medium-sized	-	CASSLSGGAGDTQYF	TGTGCCAGCAGCTTAAGTGGGGGGGCGGGGGATACGCAGTATTTT
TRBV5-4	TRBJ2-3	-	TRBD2	CASSPLAGGTDTQYF	TGTGCCAGCAGCCCGCTAGCGGGAGGCACAGATACGCAGTATTTT
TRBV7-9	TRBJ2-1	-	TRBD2	CASSLVGSGSHSYNEQFF	TGTGCCAGCAGCTTAGTAGGTAGCGGGAGTCACTCCTACAATGAGCAGTTCTTC
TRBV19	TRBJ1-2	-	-	CASSIEGSYGYTF	TGTGCCAGTAGTATTGAAGGGTCCTATGGCTACACCTTC
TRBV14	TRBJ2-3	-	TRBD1	CASSQARDRATDTQYF	TGTGCCAGCAGCCAAGCCCGGGACAGGGCCACAGATACGCAGTATTTT
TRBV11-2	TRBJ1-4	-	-	CASSLTTANEKLFF	TGTGCCAGCAGCTTAACGACAGCAAATGAAAAACTGTTTTTT
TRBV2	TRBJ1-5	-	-	CASRYSGGSNQPQHF	TGTGCCAGCAGATACTCCGGGGGGAGCAATCAGCCCCAGCATTTT
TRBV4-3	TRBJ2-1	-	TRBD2	CASSRLLAGGSNEQFF	TGCGCCAGCAGCCGCCTACTAGCGGGGGGCTCCAATGAGCAGTTCTTC
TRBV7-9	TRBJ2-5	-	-	CASSPVSGQWQETQYF	TGTGCCAGCAGCCCCGTATCGGGCCAGTGGCAAGAGACCCAGTACTTC
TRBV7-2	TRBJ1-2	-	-	CASSRLTVANYGYTF	TGTGCCAGCAGCCGTCTCACGGTAGCTAACTATGGCTACACCTTC
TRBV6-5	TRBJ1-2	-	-	CASSSLGGGYGYTF	TGTGCCAGCAGTTCTCTCGGGGGCGGCTATGGCTACACCTTC
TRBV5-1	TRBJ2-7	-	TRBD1	CASSLGGQYEQYF	TGCGCCAGCAGCTTGGGGGGACAGTACGAGCAGTACTTC
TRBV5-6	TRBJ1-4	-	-	CASSLSLNEKLFF	TGTGCCAGCAGCTTGAGTTTGAATGAAAAACTGTTTTTT
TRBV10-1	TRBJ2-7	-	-	CASSESSVPTYEQYF	TGCGCCAGCAGTGAGTCCTCAGTACCTACCTACGAGCAGTACTTC